This TCR beta chain was captured in a study of Graves' ophthalmopathy and Graves' hyperthyroidism. Findings of the study overall: Stable hyperthyroidism and ophthalmopathy were told apart by a 13-signature model, which achieved 85% to 90% sensitivity and around 77% specificity. Also, most clonotypes expanded in the thyroid above 0.001 frequency appeared in blood.

Amplification from RNA transcripts yielded the TCR beta CDR3 regions. The first round was an RT-PCR with HTBI primers, and the second round was a multiplex PCR. Using its own MiXCR run on the multiplex PCR reads, TCRdb lists one record per CDR3 protein. The sample contains around 1,000,000 distinct CDR3 sequences, roughly 35% of which appear only once. Germline V CDR1 and CDR2: SGHAT, FQNNGV. CDR3 length: 13 amino acids. Trimming left V 5 bases short and J 7 bases short, with 15 bases between. On this clonotype itself: Its target is unknown.

This TCR came from an adult man with Graves' hyperthyroidism. The sample consisted of peripheral blood or thyroid tissue (not recorded which). V gene TRBV11-2 combines with J gene TRBJ2-7, with D tentatively TRBD1 or TRBD2 (5 bases each). CDR3 nucleotides: TGTGCCAGCAGCCGGGACCTGCAGAGGGAGCAGTACTTC. This sequence encodes CASSRDLQREQYF.